These 14 T cell receptor beta chains came from one sample sequenced in a study of cytomegalovirus exposure and HLA in healthy donors. This PCR relied on a set of 60 Vbeta primers and 13 Jbeta primers. Here immunoSEQ multiplex PCR was the method, and the copy in TCRdb shows in-frame clones only, minus some. The sample contains 100,000 to 150,000 clones, about four fifths of which appear only once. The sample comprised PBMCs. The receptor source for this set is a man aged 25-45 years in good health and CMV-seronegative.

The CDR3 DNA reads TGTGCCAGCAGTTTATCCGGTGAGCAGTTCTTC. Its translation: CASSLSGEQFF. V is TRBV6-5 and J is TRBJ2-1; no definite D call. CDR3 length: 11 residues. V lost 4 bases and J 9 bases, leaving 7 bases between the germline ends. Germline lookup yields CDR1 MNHEY and CDR2 SVGAGI.

The rearrangement uses TRBV7-2 and TRBJ1-1; TRBD1 agrees at 9 bases. The V segment lost 5 bases and the J segment 7 bases; nucleotides outside the gene matches: 5. The CDR3 is 13 amino acids. The V gene's germline CDR1 is SGHTA and CDR2 FQGNSA. The CDR3 is CASSQTGGGEAFF. CDR3 in DNA: TGTGCCAGCAGCCAGACAGGGGGGGGTGAAGCTTTCTTT.

This clone was observed a few times. DNA of the CDR3: TGTGCCAGCAGCTTAGTTGGGCCAGGGAATAGACTGGGCGAGCAGTACTTC. This codes for CASSLVGPGNRLGEQYF. The gene calls are TRBV7-8 and TRBJ2-7, with a tentative D call TRBD1 (5 bases). Looked up from germline, CDR1 is SGHVS and CDR2 is FQNEAQ. Trimming pared 1 base from V and 6 bases from J, leaving 22 bases between. This CDR3 is 17 amino acids long.

The chain links TRBV2 to TRBJ2-7; 9 bases agree with TRBD2. Germline-derived CDR1 and CDR2 are SNHLY and FYNNEI. The CDR3 has 15 residues. V shed 4 bases and J 5 bases; nucleotides not matched to a gene: 9. For the CDR3, the DNA is TGTGCCAGCAGTGGGACGCGGGAGGGCCGCCACGAGCAGTACTTC. Its protein product is CASSGTREGRHEQYF.

The sample holds a few counts of this clone. In DNA form, the CDR3 reads TGTGCCAGCAGCGGGGACAGAGTCTACGAGCAGTACTTC. Its translation: CASSGDRVYEQYF. The rearrangement links TRBV5-6 to TRBJ2-7; 7 positions agree with TRBD1. The ends lost 4 bases at V and 3 bases at J; junction bases unmatched: 4. The CDR3 is 13 residues long. Germline assignment: CDR1 SGHDT and CDR2 YYEEEE.

The CDR3 coding sequence is TGTGCCAGCAGCTTGGGACACAGGACCTATGGCTACACCTTC. Protein sequence: CASSLGHRTYGYTF. The chain uses TRBV5-4 and TRBJ1-2, with D maybe TRBD1 (5 bases). Germline CDR1 and CDR2: SGHNT and YYREEE (reference sequence). This CDR3 has 14 residues. The V and J ends lost 0 bases and 4 bases respectively, with 10 bases between them.

The gene calls are TRBV10-3 and TRBJ2-7; TRBD1 matches at 8 bases. The V gene's germline CDR1 is ENHRY and CDR2 SYGVKD. The CDR3 is 18 residues long. The J segment lost 3 bases and the V segment lost 3 bases, leaving 16 bases of the junction unmatched. The CDR3 loop is CAISDQGTGGRFFYEQYF. The CDR3 nucleotides read TGTGCCATCAGTGATCAGGGCACAGGGGGACGCTTTTTCTACGAGCAGTACTTC.

V usage is TRBV10-2 and J usage is TRBJ2-2; possible D gene TRBD1, 5 bases. With 8 bases removed from V and 0 bases from J, the gap between germline ends came to 10 bases. Looked up from germline, CDR1 is WSHSY and CDR2 is SAAADI. The CDR3 contains 14 residues. The DNA for the CDR3 is TGCGCCAGCGTAGGGGTGGCGAACACCGGGGAGCTGTTTTTT. This codes for CASVGVANTGELFF.

The V gene is TRBV6-4, the J gene TRBJ2-1, with a possible D match to TRBD2 (5 bases). The CDR3 length is 13 residues. V dropped 3 bases and J dropped 9 bases, with 12 bases sitting between them. CDR1 and CDR2 from the germline V gene are MRHNA and SNTAGT. The CDR3 spells CASSERAAGEQFF. Here the CDR3 DNA reads TGTGCCAGCAGTGAGCGGGCGGCGGGTGAGCAGTTCTTC.

The V call is TRBV9, the J call TRBJ1-1; 8 bases agree with TRBD1. V was pared by 0 bases and J by 1 base, with 2 bases of the junction left unmatched. This CDR3 has 15 residues. Germline V lookup: CDR1 SGDLS, CDR2 YYNGEE. CDR3: CASSVEGTGNTEAFF. The CDR3 DNA follows: TGTGCCAGCAGCGTAGAGGGGACAGGGAACACTGAAGCTTTCTTT.

The rearrangement links TRBV11-2 to TRBJ2-7; maybe TRBD2 (6 bases). This CDR3 comprises 16 residues. The V gene's germline CDR1 is SGHAT and CDR2 FQNNGV. V lost 5 bases and J lost 0, with 17 bases in between. This CDR3 reads CASSPLLSGASYEQYF. CDR3 in DNA: TGTGCCAGCAGCCCCCTCCTCTCGGGAGCCTCCTACGAGCAGTACTTC. Full variable domain (rest looked up from reference TRBV11-2 and TRBJ2-7): EAGVAQSPRYKIIEKRQSVAFWCNPISGHATLYWYQQILGQGPKLLIQFQNNGVVDDSQLPKDRFSAERLKGVDSTLKIQPAKLEDSAVYLCASSPLLSGASYEQYFGPGTRLTVT.

The chain uses TRBV28 and TRBJ2-3; TRBD2 matches 7 bases. V lost 3 bases and J lost 3; bases outside the gene matches: 6. The CDR3 has 15 residues. Germline CDR1 reads MDHEN; CDR2 reads SYDVKM. Written as DNA, the CDR3 is TGTGCCAGCAGTTTCAACGGGGAGGGTACAGATACGCAGTATTTT. Its translation: CASSFNGEGTDTQYF.

J is TRBJ1-4 and V is TRBV14, with D unresolved. The germline V and J ends were trimmed by 2 bases and 0 bases, with 16 bases remaining between them. This CDR3 has 18 amino acids. CDR1 is SGHDN and CDR2 is FVKESK in the germline V gene. For the CDR3, the DNA is TGTGCCAGCAGCCAAACGCCGGGATGGTCGGCAACTAATGAAAAACTGTTTTTT. Protein product: CASSQTPGWSATNEKLFF. Full variable domain (rest looked up from reference TRBV14 and TRBJ1-4): EAGVTQFPSHSVIEKGQTVTLRCDPISGHDNLYWYRRVMGKEIKFLLHFVKESKQDESGMPNNRFLAERTGGTYSTLKVQPAELEDSGVYFCASSQTPGWSATNEKLFFGSGTQLSVL.

This clone was seen only once. The CDR3 here is CASSLGTAYGYTF. The CDR3 nucleotides read TGCGCCAGCAGCTTAGGGACAGCCTATGGCTACACCTTC. The chain joins TRBV5-1 to TRBJ1-2; the match to TRBD1 covers 7 bases. The CDR3 spans 13 residues. V lost 2 bases to trimming and J lost 4 bases; unmatched junction nucleotides: 2. Germline assignment: CDR1 SGHRS and CDR2 YFSETQ.